This TCR beta chain comes out of a study of cytomegalovirus exposure and HLA in healthy donors. Both 60 Vbeta primers and 13 Jbeta primers went into the PCR. Sequenced by immunoSEQ multiplex PCR; TCRdb stores in-frame clones only, minus some. The profile shows about 110,000 clones, 69% of them singletons. Trimming at V came to 1 base and at J to 6 bases, leaving 3 bases not matched to a gene. The germline V gene has CDR1 SGHAT and CDR2 FQNNGV. CDR3 length equals 14 residues. The sequence was collected from a woman in her 70s in good health and CMV-seropositive. The V gene is TRBV11-2, the J gene TRBJ1-5, with 7 bases matching TRBD1. The material sequenced was PBMCs. The CDR3 DNA is TGTGCCAGCAGCTTAGGCTCAGGGGGTCAGCCCCAGCATTTT. Translating gives CASSLGSGGQPQHF.